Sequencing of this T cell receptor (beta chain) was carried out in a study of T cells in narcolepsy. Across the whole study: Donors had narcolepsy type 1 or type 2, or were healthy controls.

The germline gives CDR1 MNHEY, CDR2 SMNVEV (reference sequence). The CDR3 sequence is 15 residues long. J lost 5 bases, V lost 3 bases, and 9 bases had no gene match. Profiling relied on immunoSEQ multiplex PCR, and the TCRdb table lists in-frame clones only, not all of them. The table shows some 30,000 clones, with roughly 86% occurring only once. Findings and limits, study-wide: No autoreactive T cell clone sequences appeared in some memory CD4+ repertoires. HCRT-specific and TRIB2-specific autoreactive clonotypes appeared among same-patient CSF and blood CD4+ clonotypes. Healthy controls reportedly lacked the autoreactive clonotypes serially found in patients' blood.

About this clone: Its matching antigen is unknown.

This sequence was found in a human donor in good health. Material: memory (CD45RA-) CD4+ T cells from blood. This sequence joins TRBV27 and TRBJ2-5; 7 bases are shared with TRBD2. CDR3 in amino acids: CASSFQRGPEETQYF. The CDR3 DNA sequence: TGTGCCAGCAGTTTCCAGCGGGGCCCAGAGGAGACCCAGTACTTC.